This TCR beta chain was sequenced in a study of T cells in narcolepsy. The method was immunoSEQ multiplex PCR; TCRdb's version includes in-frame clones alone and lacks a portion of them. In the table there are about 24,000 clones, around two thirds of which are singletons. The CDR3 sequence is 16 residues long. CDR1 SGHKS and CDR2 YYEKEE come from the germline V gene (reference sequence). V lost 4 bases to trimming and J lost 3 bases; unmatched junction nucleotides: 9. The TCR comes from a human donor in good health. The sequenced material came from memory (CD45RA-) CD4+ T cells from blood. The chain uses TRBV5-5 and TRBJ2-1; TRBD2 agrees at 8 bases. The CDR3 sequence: CASSRLSSGGYNEQFF. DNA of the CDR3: TGTGCCAGCAGCCGCTTGTCGAGCGGGGGCTACAATGAGCAGTTCTTC.